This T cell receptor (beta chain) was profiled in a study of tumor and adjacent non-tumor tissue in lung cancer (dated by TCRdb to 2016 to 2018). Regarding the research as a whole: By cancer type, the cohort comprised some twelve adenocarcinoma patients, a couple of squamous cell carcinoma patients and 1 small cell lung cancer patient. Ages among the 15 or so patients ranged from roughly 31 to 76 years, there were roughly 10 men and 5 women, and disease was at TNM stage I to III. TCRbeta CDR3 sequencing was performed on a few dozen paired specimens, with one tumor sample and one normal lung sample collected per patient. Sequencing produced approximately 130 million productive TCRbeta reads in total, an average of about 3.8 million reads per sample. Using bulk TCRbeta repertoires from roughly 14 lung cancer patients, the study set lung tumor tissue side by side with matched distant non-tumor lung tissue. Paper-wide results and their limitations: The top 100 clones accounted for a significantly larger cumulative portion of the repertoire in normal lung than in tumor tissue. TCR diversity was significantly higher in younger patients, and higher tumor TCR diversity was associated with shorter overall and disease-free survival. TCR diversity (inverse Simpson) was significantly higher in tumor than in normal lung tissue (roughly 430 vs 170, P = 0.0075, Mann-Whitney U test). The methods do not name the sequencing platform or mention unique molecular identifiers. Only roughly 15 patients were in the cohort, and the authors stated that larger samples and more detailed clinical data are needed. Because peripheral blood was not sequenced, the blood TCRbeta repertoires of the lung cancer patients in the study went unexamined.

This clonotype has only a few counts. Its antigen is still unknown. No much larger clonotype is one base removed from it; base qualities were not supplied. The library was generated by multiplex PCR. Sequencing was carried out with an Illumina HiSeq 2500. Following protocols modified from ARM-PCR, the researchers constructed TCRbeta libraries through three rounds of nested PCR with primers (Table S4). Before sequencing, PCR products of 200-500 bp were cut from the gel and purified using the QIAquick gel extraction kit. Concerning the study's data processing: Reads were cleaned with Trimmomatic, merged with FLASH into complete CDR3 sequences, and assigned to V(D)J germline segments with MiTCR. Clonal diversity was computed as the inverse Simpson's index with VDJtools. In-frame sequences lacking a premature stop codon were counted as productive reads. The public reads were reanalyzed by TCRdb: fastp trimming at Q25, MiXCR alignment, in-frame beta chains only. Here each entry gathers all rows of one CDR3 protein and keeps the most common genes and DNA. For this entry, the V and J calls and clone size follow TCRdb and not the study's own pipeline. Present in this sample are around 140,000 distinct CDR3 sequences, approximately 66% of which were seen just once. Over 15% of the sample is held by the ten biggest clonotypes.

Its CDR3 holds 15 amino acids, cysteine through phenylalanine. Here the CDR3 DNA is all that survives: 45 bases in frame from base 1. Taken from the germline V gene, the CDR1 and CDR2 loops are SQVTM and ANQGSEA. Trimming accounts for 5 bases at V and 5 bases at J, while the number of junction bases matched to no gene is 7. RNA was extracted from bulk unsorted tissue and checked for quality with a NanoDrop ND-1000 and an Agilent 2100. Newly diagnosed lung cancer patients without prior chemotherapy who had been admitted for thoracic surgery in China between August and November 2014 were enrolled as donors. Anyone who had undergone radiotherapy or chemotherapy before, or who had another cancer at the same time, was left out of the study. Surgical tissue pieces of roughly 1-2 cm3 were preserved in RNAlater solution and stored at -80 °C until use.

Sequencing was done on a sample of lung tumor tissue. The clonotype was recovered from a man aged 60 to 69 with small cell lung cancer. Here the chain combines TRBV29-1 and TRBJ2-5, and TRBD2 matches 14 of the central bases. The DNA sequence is TGCAGCGTTCTCGGACTAGCGGGAGGTACTGAGACCCAGTACTTC. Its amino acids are CSVLGLAGGTETQYF.